Shown below are 27 T cell receptor beta chains from a single sample sequenced in a study of early stage breast cancer tumors. Sequencing was performed with immunoSEQ multiplex PCR; in TCRdb, only in-frame clones are kept and a portion is missing. The data hold around 53,000 clones, with just over 90% observed a single time. Sequenced: blood. These receptors were taken from a person aged 70 to 80 with breast cancer.

The chain has TRBV11-2 and TRBJ1-6; D is undetermined. The CDR3 is 15 amino acids. Trimming took off 5 bases at V and 10 bases at J, with 18 bases between the two ends. Germline V gene sequence: CDR1 SGHAT, CDR2 FQNNGV. The CDR3 DNA sequence: TGTGCCAGCAGCCCCCCTCAAACTACGAACTCACCCCTCCACTTT. Amino acids: CASSPPQTTNSPLHF.

The gene calls are TRBV19 and TRBJ2-1, with TRBD2 matching over 9 bases. V dropped 7 bases and J dropped 12; count of bases not matched to a gene: 13. The CDR3 runs to 14 residues. Per germline, CDR1 LNHDA and CDR2 SQIVND (reference sequence). The CDR3: CASTAGTSISGQFF. The CDR3 nucleotides are TGTGCCAGTACCGCCGGGACTAGCATCTCCGGGCAGTTCTTC. The entire variable domain, with the rest obtained from reference TRBV19 and TRBJ2-1, is as follows: DGGITQSPKYLFRKEGQNVTLSCEQNLNHDAMYWYRQDPGQGLRLIYYSQIVNDFQKGDIAEGYSVSREKKESFPLTVTSAQKNPTAFYLCASTAGTSISGQFFGPGTRLTVL.

This sequence joins TRBV2 and TRBJ2-1; D is unresolved. The germline CDR1 and CDR2 sequences are SNHLY and FYNNEI. Trimming pared 7 bases from V and 4 bases from J, leaving 5 bases between. CDR3 length: 11 amino acids. The CDR3 here is CASKLYNEQFF. CDR3 DNA sequence: TGTGCCAGCAAACTTTACAATGAGCAGTTCTTC. The whole variable domain, filled in from reference TRBV2 and TRBJ2-1, reads EPEVTQTPSHQVTQMGQEVILRCVPISNHLYFYWYRQILGQKVEFLVSFYNNEISEKSEIFDDQFSVERPDGSNFTLKIRSTKLEDSAMYFCASKLYNEQFFGPGTRLTVL.

This chain uses TRBV9 with TRBJ1-1; D is uncertain. Per the germline V gene, CDR1 is SGDLS and CDR2 is YYNGEE. Trimming shortened V by 0 bases and J by 2 bases, and 14 bases separated the two germline ends. The CDR3 extends over 16 amino acids. Written as DNA, the CDR3 is TGTGCCAGCAGCGTAGCTCCCACGGCGGATAACACTGAAGCTTTCTTT. Amino acids: CASSVAPTADNTEAFF. Full variable domain (rest looked up from reference TRBV9 and TRBJ1-1): DSGVTQTPKHLITATGQRVTLRCSPRSGDLSVYWYQQSLDQGLQFLIQYYNGEERAKGNILERFSAQQFPDLHSELNLSSLELGDSALYFCASSVAPTADNTEAFFGQGTRLTVV.

V gene TRBV11-2 combines with J gene TRBJ1-1; a possible D gene is TRBD1 (6 bases). Germline V gene lookup returns CDR1 SGHAT and CDR2 FQNNGV. V lost 6 bases and J lost 6, with 17 bases in between. The CDR3 length is 14 residues. In nucleotides, the CDR3 is TGTGCCAGCAGGCCATCTGGGGGGGCGGCTGAAGCTTTCTTT. It specifies CASRPSGGAAEAFF.

The V gene is TRBV7-2, the J gene TRBJ2-6; D is ambiguous. Trimming pared 2 bases from V and 4 bases from J, leaving 12 bases between. CDR1 is SGHTA and CDR2 is FQGNSA in the germline V gene. CDR3 size: 16 residues. This chain's CDR3 is CASSLFAVWGANVLTF. The CDR3, as DNA: TGTGCCAGCAGCTTATTCGCAGTGTGGGGGGCCAACGTCCTGACTTTC.

V usage is TRBV21-1 and J usage is TRBJ2-4; whether TRBD2, the table's D call, matches the DNA was not checked. TRBV21-1 is noted as a pseudogene. This CDR3 has 17 amino acids. CDR3 residues: CASSSTKPREPKNIQYF. The CDR3 nucleotides are TGTGCCAGCAGCTCAACTAAGCCTCGCGAACCCAAAAACATTCAGTACTTC.

The chain links TRBV5-1 to TRBJ2-1; D is uncertain. Germline V gene lookup returns CDR1 SGHRS and CDR2 YFSETQ. The CDR3 totals 11 residues. The V end was cut by 2 bases, the J end by 8 bases, with 5 bases between. This CDR3 reads CASSFLDEQFF. CDR3 DNA: TGCGCCAGCAGCTTCCTCGATGAGCAGTTCTTC.

The chain combines TRBV7-3 with TRBJ2-6; 8 nucleotides match TRBD2. With V trimmed by 4 bases and J by 0 bases, 14 bases remained unmatched. The CDR3 totals 20 residues. The germline gives CDR1 SGHTA, CDR2 FQGTGA. In DNA, the CDR3 is TGTGCCAGCAGCTCACTGGGGAGGGGACTAGACAACTCTGGGGCCAACGTCCTGACTTTC. Residues: CASSSLGRGLDNSGANVLTF.

This chain links TRBV28 with TRBJ1-2; 8 positions match TRBD1. Germline V gives CDR1 MDHEN, CDR2 SYDVKM. After removal of 3 bases from V and 4 bases from J, the junction contained 4 bases not matched to a gene. The CDR3 extends over 14 amino acids. The CDR3 protein is CASSFPGQVYGYTF. Here the CDR3 DNA reads TGTGCCAGCAGTTTCCCGGGACAGGTCTATGGCTACACCTTC.

The chain employs TRBV4-2 and TRBJ1-4; the D is unclear. There are 14 residues in the CDR3. CDR1 is LGHNA, CDR2 YNFKEQ, per germline. Trimming shortened V by 1 base and J by 2 bases, and 5 bases separated the two germline ends. The CDR3 loop reads CASSQGGTNEKLFF. For the CDR3, the DNA is TGTGCCAGCAGCCAAGGAGGTACTAATGAAAAACTGTTTTTT.

The rearrangement links TRBV19 to TRBJ2-4; D not resolved. This CDR3 spans 12 amino acids. Trimming removed 1 base at V and 6 bases at J, with 4 bases between. Germline V gives CDR1 LNHDA, CDR2 SQIVND (reference sequence). The CDR3 region has the DNA TGTGCCAGTAGTATAGGCAGAAACATTCAGTACTTC. Its translation: CASSIGRNIQYF. Full variable domain (missing parts from reference TRBV19 and TRBJ2-4): DGGITQSPKYLFRKEGQNVTLSCEQNLNHDAMYWYRQDPGQGLRLIYYSQIVNDFQKGDIAEGYSVSREKKESFPLTVTSAQKNPTAFYLCASSIGRNIQYFGAGTRLSVL.

The J gene is TRBJ1-3, the V gene TRBV7-9; tentative D call: TRBD1 (5 bases). CDR1 is SEHNR and CDR2 is FQNEAQ in the germline V gene (reference sequence). The V gene lost 4 bases and the J gene lost 1 base, with 14 bases spanning the gap. The length of the CDR3 is 16 residues. CDR3: CASSWSGEGSGNTIYF. CDR3 coding DNA: TGTGCCAGCAGCTGGTCGGGGGAAGGGTCTGGAAACACCATATATTTT.

This chain connects TRBV29-1 to TRBJ2-7; 9 bases fit TRBD1. The V and J ends lost 7 bases and 5 bases, in that order; junction bases with no gene match: 12. CDR3 length equals 14 residues. The germline gives CDR1 SQVTM, CDR2 ANQGSEA. In DNA form, the CDR3 reads TGCAGCGGCAGACCGGGACAGGGAAGCAACGAGCAGTACTTC. Its protein product is CSGRPGQGSNEQYF.

In nucleotides, the CDR3 is TGTGCCAGTGGGCCCGATAGCAATCAGCCCCAGCATTTT. It specifies CASGPDSNQPQHF. J is TRBJ1-5 and V is TRBV19; D gene ambiguous. This CDR3 contains 13 residues. With 8 bases removed from V and 0 bases from J, the gap between germline ends came to 8 bases. From germline, CDR1 is LNHDA and CDR2 SQIVND (reference sequence).

The chain combines TRBV30 with TRBJ2-7, with TRBD1 identical over 8 bases. The CDR3 length is 13 residues. Germline values: CDR1 GTSNPN, CDR2 SVGIG (reference sequence). V was pared by 3 bases and J by 6 bases, with 7 bases of the junction left unmatched. CDR3 region: CAWSKDREGEQYF. CDR3 bases: TGTGCCTGGAGCAAGGACAGGGAAGGCGAGCAGTACTTC. The entire variable domain, with the rest obtained from reference TRBV30 and TRBJ2-7, is as follows: SQTIHQWPATLVQPVGSPLSLECTVEGTSNPNLYWYRQAAGRGLQLLFYSVGIGQISSEVPQNLSASRPQDRQFILSSKKLLLSDSGFYLCAWSKDREGEQYFGPGTRLTVT.

In its sample, this clone was seen a few times. The chain links TRBV6-1 to TRBJ1-5; 9 bases align to TRBD1. The J segment lost 5 bases and the V segment lost 7 bases, leaving 6 bases of the junction unmatched. The CDR3 sequence is 14 residues long. CDR1 is MNHNS, CDR2 SASEGT, per germline. The CDR3 loop reads CASILRQGDQPQHF. CDR3 bases: TGTGCCAGCATTCTACGACAGGGGGATCAGCCCCAGCATTTT.

The rearrangement uses TRBV9 and TRBJ1-4; weak D call: TRBD1 (5 bases). The CDR3 runs 14 residues. V lost 2 bases and J 0 bases, leaving 5 bases between the germline ends. From germline, CDR1 is SGDLS and CDR2 YYNGEE. The CDR3 DNA reads TGTGCCAGCAGCGTGACAGCAACTAATGAAAAACTGTTTTTT. Protein: CASSVTATNEKLFF.

The rearrangement links TRBV30 to TRBJ1-1; 10 nucleotides align to TRBD1. The CDR3 consists of 16 residues. Germline CDR1 reads GTSNPN; CDR2 reads SVGIG (reference sequence). The V and J ends lost 4 bases and 4 bases, in that order; junction bases with no gene match: 12. For the CDR3, the DNA is TGTGCCTGGATGATCGGGACAGGGGCGTGGAGCACTGAAGCTTTCTTT. This encodes CAWMIGTGAWSTEAFF.

The chain links TRBV18 to TRBJ2-3; 10 bases align to TRBD1. Trimming took 3 bases from V and 0 from J; bases not matched to a gene: 9. The CDR3 sequence is 18 residues long. CDR1 and CDR2 (germline): KGHSH, LQKENI. CDR3 protein: CASSPFGQGDRSTDTQYF. The CDR3 coding sequence is TGTGCCAGCTCACCTTTTGGACAGGGGGACAGAAGCACAGATACGCAGTATTTT.

The CDR3 protein is CASSLTSASNEQFF. CDR3 DNA sequence: TGCGCCAGCAGCTTGACTAGCGCTTCCAATGAGCAGTTCTTC. The chain uses TRBV5-1 and TRBJ2-1, with TRBD2 matching 7 bases. Germline V gene sequence: CDR1 SGHRS, CDR2 YFSETQ. This CDR3 is 14 amino acids long. The V gene end was trimmed by 1 base and the J gene end by 6 bases; junction bases not matched to a gene: 4.

V and J are TRBV2 and TRBJ1-2; no definite D call. V lost 1 base and J lost 8, with 11 bases in between. This CDR3 has 13 residues. Germline assignment: CDR1 SNHLY and CDR2 FYNNEI. The CDR3 loop reads CASSEGTTGGYTF. The CDR3 coding sequence is TGTGCCAGCAGTGAAGGGACTACGGGGGGCTACACCTTC. The full variable domain, with the rest looked up from reference TRBV2 and TRBJ1-2, is EPEVTQTPSHQVTQMGQEVILRCVPISNHLYFYWYRQILGQKVEFLVSFYNNEISEKSEIFDDQFSVERPDGSNFTLKIRSTKLEDSAMYFCASSEGTTGGYTFGSGTRLTVV.

The genes are TRBV7-9 and TRBJ2-3; 9 nucleotides match TRBD2. Germline lookup yields CDR1 SEHNR and CDR2 FQNEAQ (reference sequence). V shed 2 bases and J 4 bases; nucleotides not matched to a gene: 10. CDR3 length: 17 amino acids. CDR3 sequence (DNA): TGTGCCAGCAGCTTACCCCTGGGGCGGGGGGGAGCAGATACGCAGTATTTT. Its protein product is CASSLPLGRGGADTQYF.

This clone has just a few counts. The rearrangement uses TRBV29-1 and TRBJ2-3; possibly TRBD1 for D (6 bases). The CDR3 is 13 amino acids. Germline V gives CDR1 SQVTM, CDR2 ANQGSEA. CDR3 residues: CTAGTTRADTQYF. In DNA, the CDR3 is TGCACCGCCGGGACAACAAGGGCAGATACGCAGTATTTT.

The chain combines TRBV30 with TRBJ1-2; maybe TRBD1 (5 bases). This CDR3 contains 15 residues. With 2 bases removed from V and 7 bases from J, the gap between germline ends came to 20 bases. Germline V gene lookup returns CDR1 GTSNPN and CDR2 SVGIG (reference sequence). The CDR3 reads CAWSLGGSLPGGYTF. The CDR3 bases are TGTGCCTGGAGTCTGGGGGGATCGCTCCCGGGTGGCTACACCTTC. Supplemented by reference TRBV30 and TRBJ1-2, the full variable domain reads SQTIHQWPATLVQPVGSPLSLECTVEGTSNPNLYWYRQAAGRGLQLLFYSVGIGQISSEVPQNLSASRPQDRQFILSSKKLLLSDSGFYLCAWSLGGSLPGGYTFGSGTRLTVV.

The chain uses TRBV9 and TRBJ2-7, with D perhaps matching TRBD2 (6 bases). The germline CDR1 and CDR2 sequences are SGDLS and YYNGEE. CDR3 length equals 13 residues. Trimming removed 4 bases at V and 7 bases at J, with 15 bases between. CDR3 bases: TGTGCCAGCAGCCCAGCGGGCTCGGGGGAGCAGTACTTC. Translation: CASSPAGSGEQYF.

The chain recombines TRBV10-3 with TRBJ1-2, with 7 bases fitting TRBD1. The V gene's germline CDR1 is ENHRY and CDR2 SYGVKD. The CDR3 is made up of 14 amino acids. V lost 3 bases, J lost 8 bases, and 9 bases stayed unmatched. CDR3: CAISDERTGSGYTF. DNA for the CDR3: TGTGCCATCAGTGATGAGCGGACAGGCTCAGGCTACACCTTC.